A selection of T cell receptor beta chains follows, all from one sample in a study of T cells in Graves' hyperthyroidism and ophthalmopathy. TCRdb re-analysed the multiplex PCR reads in MiXCR, keeping a single row per CDR3 protein. Among roughly 570,000 distinct CDR3 sequences listed, just over 45% were seen once. Source material: peripheral blood or thyroid tissue (not recorded which). The receptors stem from a young woman with Graves' hyperthyroidism. Both conserved end residues are part of each CDR3. The D gene is left open where the match is weak. Some rows mark clone size as missing; the rest say once, few, many or name a class of expanded clone.

clone_size j_call d_call v_call cdr3_nt cdr3_aa
many TRBJ2-7 - TRBV4-1 TGCGCCAGCAGCCACCTAAGGACGGATCAAGAGCAGTACTTC CASSHLRTDQEQYF
- TRBJ2-5 - TRBV20-1 TGCAGTGCCAGCAGCTTAGGAGTCCGGACCCAGTACTTC CSASSLGVRTQYF
- TRBJ2-1 - TRBV20-1 TGCAGTGCTAGAGACGACAGACAGGTAGACAATGAGCAGTTCTTC CSARDDRQVDNEQFF
- TRBJ2-7 - TRBV6-5 TGTGCCAGCAGCTCCTCACTGGGCGGGGATACGCAGTACTTC CASSSSLGGDTQYF
many TRBJ2-7 - TRBV19 TGTGCCAGTAGTCCGCGGGACACCTCGTCCGAGCAGTACTTC CASSPRDTSSEQYF
- TRBJ2-2 TRBD2 TRBV19 TGTGCCGTCCGGGTGCGACTAGCGGGGGGAGTGGGGGAGCTGTTTTTT CAVRVRLAGGVGELFF
many TRBJ2-7 TRBD2 TRBV19 TGTGCCAGTAGTCGTACGGGACTACGCCTCAGCGAGCAGTACTTC CASSRTGLRLSEQYF
few TRBJ1-5 - TRBV27 TGTGCCAGCAGTTCCCGGGGTCAGCCCCAGCATTTT CASSSRGQPQHF
- TRBJ1-3 TRBD1 TRBV7-2 TGTGCCAGCAGCTTAGAGGGGACAGGGGAAAACACCATATATTTT CASSLEGTGENTIYF
- TRBJ1-5 - TRBV20-1 TGCAGTGCTAGAGATCAGGGAGGGTACAATCAGCCCCAGCATTTT CSARDQGGYNQPQHF
few TRBJ2-1 TRBD1 TRBV29-1 TGCAGCGCTACTGGACAGGTTGAAGATGAGCAGTTCTTC CSATGQVEDEQFF
- TRBJ2-1 - TRBV2 TGTGCCAGCAGTGATTGGCAGTACAATGAGCAGTTCTTC CASSDWQYNEQFF
once TRBJ2-1 - TRBV9 TGTGCCAGCAGCGCGGACAACTCGATACTCGATGAGCAGTTCTTC CASSADNSILDEQFF
many TRBJ1-1 - TRBV2 TGTGCCAGAGCGGGGTCGGGGGCTTCCACTGAAGCTTTCTTT CARAGSGASTEAFF
- TRBJ2-3 - TRBV7-2 TGTGCCAGCAGCAAGGGACTGTTCACAGATACGCAGTATTTT CASSKGLFTDTQYF
- TRBJ1-1 - TRBV20-1 TGCAGTGCTACCCCGACAGTTAACACTGAAGCTTTCTTT CSATPTVNTEAFF
many TRBJ2-3 - TRBV24-1 TGTGCCACCAGTGAAGGTTCTACGGCAGATACGCAGTATTTT CATSEGSTADTQYF
many TRBJ2-7 TRBD1 TRBV12-3/TRBV12-4 TGTGCCAGCAGCTCCGGATCGGGACAGGGGGCCGGCGAGCAGTACTTC CASSSGSGQGAGEQYF
- TRBJ1-6 TRBD1 TRBV2 TGTGCCAGCAGACAGGGGGCAGGGGACTATAATTCACCCCTCCACTTT CASRQGAGDYNSPLHF
many TRBJ2-7 TRBD1 TRBV7-2 TGTGCCAGCAGCTTGACAGGGTCCAACTACGAGCAGTACTTC CASSLTGSNYEQYF
many TRBJ1-1 - TRBV6-4 TGTGCCAGCAGTGACCTCGGGGGCACTGAAGCTTTCTTT CASSDLGGTEAFF
- TRBJ2-1 TRBD2 TRBV2 TGTGCCAGCAGTGGAGGAGCAGCGGGGGCTGAGCAGTTCTTC CASSGGAAGAEQFF
- TRBJ2-2 TRBD1 TRBV7-9 TGTGCCAGCAGCACGAGGGGGACAGGGGACACCGGGGAGCTGTTTTTT CASSTRGTGDTGELFF
many TRBJ1-1 - TRBV5-1 TGCGCCAGCAGCTCAGAGATGAACACTGAAGCTTTCTTT CASSSEMNTEAFF
- TRBJ1-6 - TRBV27 TGTGCCAGCAGTTTCTTCACCGTAGGGGGTTCACCCCTCCACTTT CASSFFTVGGSPLHF
- TRBJ2-5 - TRBV19 TGTGCCAGTAGTATTAACGGACATTCGTACCAAGAGACCCAGTACTTC CASSINGHSYQETQYF